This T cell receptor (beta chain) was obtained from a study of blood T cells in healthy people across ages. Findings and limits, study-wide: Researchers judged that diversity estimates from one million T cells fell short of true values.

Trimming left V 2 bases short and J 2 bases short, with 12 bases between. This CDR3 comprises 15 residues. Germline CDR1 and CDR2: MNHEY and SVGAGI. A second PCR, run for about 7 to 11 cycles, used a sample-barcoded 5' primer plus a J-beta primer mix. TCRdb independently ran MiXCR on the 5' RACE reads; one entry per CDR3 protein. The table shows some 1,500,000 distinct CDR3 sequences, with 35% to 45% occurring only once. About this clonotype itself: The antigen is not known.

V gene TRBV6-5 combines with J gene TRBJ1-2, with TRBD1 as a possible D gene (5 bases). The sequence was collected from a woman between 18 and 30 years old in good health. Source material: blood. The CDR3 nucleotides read TGTGCCAGCAGTTACAGCCTCGAGGGGAACTATGGCTACACCTTC. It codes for CASSYSLEGNYGYTF.